This is a list of T cell receptor beta chains from one sample in a study of blood T cell repertoires in COVID-19. The data were produced by immunoSEQ multiplex PCR, yet TCRdb's version contains in-frame clones alone and is incomplete. The table includes approximately 230,000 clones, 70% to 90% detected once. Input material: PBMCs or T cells enriched from blood (not recorded which). The receptors shown here come from a man aged 35 to 55 who had recovered from COVID-19. The CDR3 runs from the conserved cysteine through the conserved F or W. The D gene is left open where the match is weak. The size field is filled for only some rows; it gives once, few, many or a size class.

V gene	D gene	clone size	J gene	CDR3 protein	CDR3 DNA
TRBV5-1	.	once	TRBJ1-2	CASSLATSRSQVGYTF	TGCGCCAGCAGCTTGGCCACCTCCAGAAGCCAGGTTGGCTACACCTTC
TRBV18	.	.	TRBJ2-1	CASSPQSGKGSYNEQFF	TGTGCCAGCTCACCACAGTCGGGAAAGGGTTCCTACAATGAGCAGTTCTTC
TRBV4-1	TRBD1	.	TRBJ2-7	CASSLAGKDRGGDEQYF	TGCGCCAGCAGCCTGGCTGGGAAGGACAGGGGAGGTGACGAGCAGTACTTC
TRBV9	.	.	TRBJ1-3	CASSSPSAGNTIYF	TGTGCCAGCAGCTCTCCGTCGGCTGGAAACACCATATATTTT
TRBV3-1/TRBV3-2	.	.	TRBJ2-7	CASSPTGFVGQYF	TGTGCCAGCAGCCCAACAGGGTTCGTGGGGCAGTACTTC
TRBV10-3	TRBD1	.	TRBJ1-4	CAIQWDRTSKLFF	TGTGCTATTCAATGGGACAGGACTTCAAAACTGTTTTTT
TRBV9	TRBD1	.	TRBJ2-3	CASSAGTDRDTQYF	TGTGCCAGCAGCGCCGGGACAGATCGGGATACGCAGTATTTT
TRBV27	.	.	TRBJ1-1	CASSLDSSNTEAFF	TGTGCCAGCAGTTTGGACAGCTCGAACACTGAAGCTTTCTTT
TRBV5-1	TRBD1	.	TRBJ1-1	CASSSGQGINTEAFF	TGCGCCAGCAGCTCTGGACAGGGGATAAACACTGAAGCTTTCTTT
TRBV18	.	.	TRBJ1-2	CASSPRGGGQSYGYTF	TGTGCCAGCTCACCACGGGGGGGCGGACAGAGCTATGGCTACACCTTC
TRBV4-3	.	.	TRBJ2-3	CASSQDRWYTQYF	TGCGCCAGCAGCCAAGATCGGTGGTATACGCAGTATTTT
TRBV9	.	.	TRBJ1-6	CASSAQGSNSPLHF	TGTGCCAGCAGCGCACAGGGAAGTAATTCACCCCTCCACTTT
TRBV21-1	.	few	TRBJ1-3	CASSSTGVGNTIYF	TGTGCCAGCAGCAGCACAGGGGTTGGAAACACCATATATTTT
TRBV19	.	.	TRBJ2-2	CAGGRANTGELFF	TGTGCCGGAGGGCGGGCGAACACCGGGGAGCTGTTTTTT
TRBV29-1	.	.	TRBJ2-1	CSVERRRDEQFF	TGCAGCGTTGAGAGGCGGAGAGATGAGCAGTTCTTC
TRBV6-5	.	.	TRBJ2-1	CASSYSGHRYNEQFF	TGTGCCAGCAGTTACTCCGGACACCGCTACAATGAGCAGTTCTTC
TRBV15	.	.	TRBJ2-3	CATSREKSPPGGSDTQYF	TGTGCCACCAGCAGAGAAAAGTCGCCGCCCGGAGGGTCAGATACGCAGTATTTT
TRBV27	TRBD1	.	TRBJ2-5	CASSEDRGYAETQYF	TGTGCCAGCAGTGAAGACAGGGGGTACGCTGAGACCCAGTACTTC
TRBV9	.	.	TRBJ1-2	CASSVAVTGISDGYTF	TGTGCCAGCAGCGTAGCTGTAACAGGGATAAGCGATGGCTACACCTTC
TRBV7-9	.	once	TRBJ1-2	CASSLDGTGTGYTF	TGTGCCAGCAGCTTAGACGGTACAGGGACCGGCTACACCTTC
TRBV28	TRBD1	.	TRBJ1-1	CASSLYRDRRNTEAFF	TGTGCCAGCAGTTTATACCGGGACAGGAGGAACACTGAAGCTTTCTTT
TRBV27	TRBD1	.	TRBJ2-7	CASSTTGGVYEQYF	TGTGCCAGCAGTACGACAGGGGGCGTATACGAGCAGTACTTC
TRBV5-1	TRBD2	.	TRBJ2-5	CASSLPRLAGGQETQYF	TGCGCCAGCAGCTTGCCAAGACTAGCGGGGGGACAAGAGACCCAGTACTTC
TRBV24-1	TRBD2	.	TRBJ2-1	CATSDIAGGGYNEQFF	TGTGCCACCAGTGACATAGCGGGAGGCGGGTACAATGAGCAGTTCTTC
TRBV27	.	.	TRBJ1-2	CASSSLQGAGDYGYTF	TGTGCCAGCAGTTCACTACAGGGTGCGGGCGACTATGGCTACACCTTC
TRBV19	TRBD1	.	TRBJ1-3	CASRPGTGSRGTGNTIYF	TGTGCCAGTCGGCCCGGGACAGGTTCTCGGGGGACTGGAAACACCATATATTTT
TRBV6-2/TRBV6-3	.	.	TRBJ2-2	CASSQRTAATGELFF	TGTGCCAGCAGTCAACGGACAGCGGCGACCGGGGAGCTGTTTTTT
TRBV14	.	.	TRBJ2-7	CASSPLGQIYEQYF	TGTGCCAGCAGCCCGCTAGGACAGATCTACGAGCAGTACTTC
TRBV24-1	.	.	TRBJ2-2	CATSDPTGPTGELFF	TGTGCCACCAGTGACCCCACAGGACCCACCGGGGAGCTGTTTTTT
TRBV18	TRBD1	.	TRBJ2-7	CASSPPPGQCEQYF	TGTGCCAGCTCACCCCCACCGGGACAGTGCGAGCAGTACTTC
TRBV5-1	.	.	TRBJ1-6	CASSFGDNSPLHF	TGCGCCAGCAGCTTCGGAGATAATTCACCCCTCCACTTT
TRBV5-1	TRBD1	.	TRBJ1-1	CASSLARDRQENTEAFF	TGCGCCAGCAGCTTGGCGAGGGACAGACAGGAGAACACTGAAGCTTTCTTT
TRBV4-2	TRBD1	.	TRBJ2-4	CASSQDPTGGGNIQYF	TGTGCCAGCAGCCAAGACCCGACAGGGGGCGGAAACATTCAGTACTTC
TRBV7-2	TRBD2	once	TRBJ2-5	CASSLTSGVQETQYF	TGTGCCAGCAGCTTGACTAGCGGGGTCCAAGAGACCCAGTACTTC
TRBV7-2	.	.	TRBJ1-6	CASSHPGSRELPLHF	TGTGCCAGCAGCCATCCGGGATCAAGGGAGTTACCCCTCCACTTT
TRBV24-1	.	.	TRBJ2-7	CATSDPGKKKGGYEQYF	TGTGCCACCAGTGACCCGGGCAAGAAAAAAGGGGGCTACGAGCAGTACTTC
TRBV7-2	TRBD1	once	TRBJ1-2	CASSLDRGIGDYGYTF	TGTGCCAGCAGCCTGGACAGGGGCATTGGTGACTATGGCTACACCTTC
TRBV29-1	.	.	TRBJ1-4	CSVEDPGARGFEKLFF	TGCAGCGTTGAAGATCCAGGGGCAAGAGGTTTCGAAAAACTGTTTTTT
TRBV5-1	.	.	TRBJ2-7	CASSLSGDSYEQYF	TGCGCCAGCAGCCTTAGCGGAGACTCCTACGAGCAGTACTTC
TRBV2	.	.	TRBJ1-4	CASSGQNFNEKLFF	TGTGCCAGCAGTGGACAGAACTTTAATGAAAAACTGTTTTTT
TRBV28	.	.	TRBJ1-3	CASTWTETSGNTIYF	TGTGCCAGCACCTGGACAGAGACCTCTGGAAACACCATATATTTT
TRBV7-8	.	.	TRBJ1-2	CASSQTGYGYTF	TGTGCCAGCAGCCAGACAGGTTATGGCTACACCTTC
TRBV4-2	TRBD2	.	TRBJ2-7	CASSSQEGKTGTMAYEQYF	TGTGCCAGCAGCAGCCAAGAGGGGAAGACCGGGACTATGGCCTACGAGCAGTACTTC
TRBV18	TRBD1	.	TRBJ2-5	CASAGQGAETQYF	TGTGCCAGCGCTGGGCAGGGGGCGGAGACCCAGTACTTC
TRBV7-8	.	few	TRBJ1-5	CASSLGGVNQPQHF	TGTGCCAGCAGCTTAGGCGGGGTAAATCAGCCCCAGCATTTT
TRBV2	TRBD1	.	TRBJ1-2	CASTSRTGENYGYTF	TGTGCCAGCACAAGCCGGACAGGGGAAAACTATGGCTACACCTTC
TRBV11-3	TRBD1	.	TRBJ2-1	CASSLTGASYNEQFF	TGTGCCAGCAGCTTAACAGGGGCTTCCTACAATGAGCAGTTCTTC
TRBV10-3	TRBD1	.	TRBJ1-5	CAITGGINQPQHF	TGTGCCATCACAGGGGGAATCAATCAGCCCCAGCATTTT
TRBV28	TRBD1	.	TRBJ1-5	CAITPGQGANQPQHF	TGTGCTATAACTCCGGGACAGGGGGCCAATCAGCCCCAGCATTTT
TRBV19	.	.	TRBJ1-4	CASSIQGSAKLFF	TGTGCCAGTAGTATCCAGGGCTCAGCAAAACTGTTTTTT